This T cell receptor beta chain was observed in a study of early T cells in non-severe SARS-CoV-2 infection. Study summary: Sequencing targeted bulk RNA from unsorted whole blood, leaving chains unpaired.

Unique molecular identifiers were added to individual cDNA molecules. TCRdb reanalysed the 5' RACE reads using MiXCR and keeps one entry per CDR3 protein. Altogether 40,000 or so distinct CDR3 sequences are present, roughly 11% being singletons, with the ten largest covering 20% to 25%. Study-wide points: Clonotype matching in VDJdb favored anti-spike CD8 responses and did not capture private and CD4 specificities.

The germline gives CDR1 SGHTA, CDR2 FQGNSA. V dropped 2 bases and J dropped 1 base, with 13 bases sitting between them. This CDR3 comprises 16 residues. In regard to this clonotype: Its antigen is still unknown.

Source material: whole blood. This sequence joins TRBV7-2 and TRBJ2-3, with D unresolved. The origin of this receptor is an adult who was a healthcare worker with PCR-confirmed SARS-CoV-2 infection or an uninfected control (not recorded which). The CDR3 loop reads CASSLQYPGGTDTQYF. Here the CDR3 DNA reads TGTGCCAGCAGCTTACAGTACCCAGGTGGCACAGATACGCAGTATTTT.